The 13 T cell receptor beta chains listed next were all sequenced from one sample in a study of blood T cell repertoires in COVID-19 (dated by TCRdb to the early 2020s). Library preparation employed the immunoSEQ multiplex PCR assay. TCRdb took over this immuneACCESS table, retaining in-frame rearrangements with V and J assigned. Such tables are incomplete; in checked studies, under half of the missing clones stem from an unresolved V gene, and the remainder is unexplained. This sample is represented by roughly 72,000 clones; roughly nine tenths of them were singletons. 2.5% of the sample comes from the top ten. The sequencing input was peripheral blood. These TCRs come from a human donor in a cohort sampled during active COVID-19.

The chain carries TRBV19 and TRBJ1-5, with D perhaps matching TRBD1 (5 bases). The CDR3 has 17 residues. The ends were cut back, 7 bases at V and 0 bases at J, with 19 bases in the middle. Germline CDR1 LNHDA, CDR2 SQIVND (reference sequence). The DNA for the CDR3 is TGTGCCAGTACCCGGACACAGAGCGCCTATAGCAATCAGCCCCAGCATTTT. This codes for CASTRTQSAYSNQPQHF.

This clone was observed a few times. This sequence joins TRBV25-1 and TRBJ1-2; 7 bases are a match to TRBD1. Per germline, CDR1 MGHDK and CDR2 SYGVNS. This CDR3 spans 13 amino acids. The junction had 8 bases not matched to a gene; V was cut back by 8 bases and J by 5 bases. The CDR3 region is CASLKGQEYGYTF. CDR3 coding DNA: TGTGCCAGCCTTAAAGGACAGGAATATGGCTACACCTTC.

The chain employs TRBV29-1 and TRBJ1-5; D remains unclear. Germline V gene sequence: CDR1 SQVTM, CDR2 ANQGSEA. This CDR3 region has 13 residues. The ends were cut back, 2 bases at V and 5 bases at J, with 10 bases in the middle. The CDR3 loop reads CSVEQAADQPQHF. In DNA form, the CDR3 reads TGCAGCGTTGAACAGGCTGCTGATCAGCCCCAGCATTTT.

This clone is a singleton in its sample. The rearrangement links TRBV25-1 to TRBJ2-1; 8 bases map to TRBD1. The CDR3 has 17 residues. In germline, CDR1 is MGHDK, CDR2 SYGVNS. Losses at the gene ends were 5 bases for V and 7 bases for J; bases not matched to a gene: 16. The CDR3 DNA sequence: TGTGCCAGCAGTCACCGCCTCACAGGGGGGAGTGGGAATGAGCAGTTCTTC. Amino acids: CASSHRLTGGSGNEQFF.

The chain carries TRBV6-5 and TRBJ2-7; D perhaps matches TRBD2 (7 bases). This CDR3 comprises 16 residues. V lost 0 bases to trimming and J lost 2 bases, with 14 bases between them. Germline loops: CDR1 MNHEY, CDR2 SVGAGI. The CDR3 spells CASSYSIGGAAYEQYF. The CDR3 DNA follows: TGTGCCAGCAGTTACTCGATTGGGGGGGCGGCCTACGAGCAGTACTTC.

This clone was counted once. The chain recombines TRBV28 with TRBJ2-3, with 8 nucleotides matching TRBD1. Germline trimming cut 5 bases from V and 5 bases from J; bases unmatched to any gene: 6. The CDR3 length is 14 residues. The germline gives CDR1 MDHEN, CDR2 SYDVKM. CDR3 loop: CASSIGQGIDTQYF. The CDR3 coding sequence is TGTGCCAGCAGTATCGGACAGGGAATAGATACGCAGTATTTT.

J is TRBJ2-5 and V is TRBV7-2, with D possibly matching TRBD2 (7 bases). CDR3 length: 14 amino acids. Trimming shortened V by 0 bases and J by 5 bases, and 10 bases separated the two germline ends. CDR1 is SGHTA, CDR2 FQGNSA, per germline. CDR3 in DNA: TGTGCCAGCAGCTTAGCGGGGGGGCGGGAGACCCAGTACTTC. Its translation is CASSLAGGRETQYF.

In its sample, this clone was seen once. This CDR3 reads CASSPAPQGVEAFF. Written as DNA, the CDR3 is TGTGCCAGCTCACCGGCGCCACAGGGAGTTGAAGCTTTCTTT. The rearrangement uses TRBV18 and TRBJ1-1; D is possibly TRBD1 (6 bases). This CDR3 is 14 amino acids long. Germline V gene data show CDR1 as KGHSH and CDR2 as LQKENI. V was cut by 3 bases and J by 7 bases, with 15 bases left in between.

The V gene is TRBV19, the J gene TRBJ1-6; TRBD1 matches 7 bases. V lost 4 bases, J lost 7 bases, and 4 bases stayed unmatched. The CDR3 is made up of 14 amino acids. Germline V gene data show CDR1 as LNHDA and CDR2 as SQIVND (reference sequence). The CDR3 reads CASSSRTGNSPLHF. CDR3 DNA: TGTGCCAGTAGTAGCCGGACAGGAAATTCACCCCTCCACTTT. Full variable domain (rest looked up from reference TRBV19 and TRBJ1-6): DGGITQSPKYLFRKEGQNVTLSCEQNLNHDAMYWYRQDPGQGLRLIYYSQIVNDFQKGDIAEGYSVSREKKESFPLTVTSAQKNPTAFYLCASSSRTGNSPLHFGNGTRLTVT.

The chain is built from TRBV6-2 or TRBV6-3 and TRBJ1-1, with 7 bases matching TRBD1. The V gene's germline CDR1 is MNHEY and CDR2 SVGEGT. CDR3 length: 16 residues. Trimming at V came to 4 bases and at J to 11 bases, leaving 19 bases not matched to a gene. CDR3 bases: TGTGCCAGCAGTTCCGGAAGACAGGGCGTTATGGTGTGGGCTTTCTTT. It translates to CASSSGRQGVMVWAFF.

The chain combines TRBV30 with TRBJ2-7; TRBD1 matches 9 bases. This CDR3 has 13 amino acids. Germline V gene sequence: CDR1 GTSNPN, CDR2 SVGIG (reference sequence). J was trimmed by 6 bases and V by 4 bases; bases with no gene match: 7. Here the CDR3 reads CAWTSGQGREQYF. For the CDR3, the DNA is TGTGCCTGGACCTCCGGACAGGGGCGCGAGCAGTACTTC.

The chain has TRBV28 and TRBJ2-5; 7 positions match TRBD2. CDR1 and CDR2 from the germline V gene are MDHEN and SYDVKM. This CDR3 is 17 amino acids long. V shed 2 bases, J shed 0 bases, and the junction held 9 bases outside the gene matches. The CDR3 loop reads CASSLPKGAGNQETQYF. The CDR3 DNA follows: TGTGCCAGCAGTTTACCCAAAGGAGCGGGGAACCAAGAGACCCAGTACTTC.

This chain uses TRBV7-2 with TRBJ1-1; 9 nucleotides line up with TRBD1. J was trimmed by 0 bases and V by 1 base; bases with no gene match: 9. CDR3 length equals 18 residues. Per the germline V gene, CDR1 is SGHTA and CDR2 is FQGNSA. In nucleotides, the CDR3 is TGTGCCAGCAGCTTAGGACCGGGACAGGGACAAATGAACACTGAAGCTTTCTTT. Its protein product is CASSLGPGQGQMNTEAFF.